Sequencing of this T cell receptor beta chain was carried out in a study of immune characterization of retroperitoneal liposarcoma. TCRdb reanalysed the PCR reads using MiXCR and keeps one entry per CDR3 protein. The profile covers just over 1,400 distinct CDR3 sequences, with roughly 49% appearing a single time and approximately 20% taken by the ten largest. This CDR3 spans 11 amino acids. Germline lookup yields CDR1 MNHGY and CDR2 SAAAGT. This clonotype was sampled from a female donor with retroperitoneal liposarcoma. The chain recombines TRBV6-8 with TRBJ2-1; D gene ambiguous. The last part of the DNA fits TRBJ2-5 better; the J call may be wrong. The sample consisted of tumor tissue. The CDR3 loop reads CASRPLETQYF. DNA of the CDR3: TGTGCCAGCAGACCATTAGAGACCCAGTACTTC.